The 26 T cell receptor beta chains listed next were all sequenced from one sample in a study of blood T cell repertoires in COVID-19. The assay was immunoSEQ multiplex PCR, and TCRdb's table has in-frame clones only and misses some. The sample lists roughly 220,000 clones, 86% occurring once. The sequenced sample consisted of peripheral blood. Source of these receptors: a man of 80 years or more with acute or convalescent COVID-19.

The gene calls are TRBV5-4 and TRBJ1-4, with a possible D match to TRBD1 (5 bases). The CDR3 has 15 residues. Germline CDR1 SGHNT, CDR2 YYREEE (reference sequence). The germline V and J ends were trimmed by 2 bases and 6 bases, with 14 bases remaining between them. This CDR3 is CASSFGGAYDEKLFF. The CDR3 DNA reads as TGTGCCAGCAGCTTCGGAGGGGCGTACGATGAAAAACTGTTTTTT.

The rearrangement uses TRBV19 and TRBJ1-1; 7 nucleotides agree with TRBD1. J was trimmed by 4 bases and V by 4 bases; bases with no gene match: 6. CDR1 and CDR2 from the germline V gene are LNHDA and SQIVND (reference sequence). This CDR3 has 14 residues. The CDR3, as DNA: TGTGCCAGTAGTAACAGACAGGGCGGCACTGAAGCTTTCTTT. Translated: CASSNRQGGTEAFF. Full variable domain (outside the CDR3, taken from reference TRBV19 and TRBJ1-1): DGGITQSPKYLFRKEGQNVTLSCEQNLNHDAMYWYRQDPGQGLRLIYYSQIVNDFQKGDIAEGYSVSREKKESFPLTVTSAQKNPTAFYLCASSNRQGGTEAFFGQGTRLTVV.

This chain joins TRBV5-4 and TRBJ2-2; 9 bases are a match to TRBD2. The CDR3 runs 15 residues. Per germline, CDR1 SGHNT and CDR2 YYREEE (reference sequence). The ends lost 5 bases at V and 5 bases at J; junction bases unmatched: 7. As DNA, the CDR3 is TGTGCCAGCAGTCGTAGCGGGAGCGGTACCGGGGAGCTGTTTTTT. Amino acids: CASSRSGSGTGELFF. The full variable domain, its missing parts supplied by reference TRBV5-4 and TRBJ2-2, is ETGVTQSPTHLIKTRGQQVTLRCSSQSGHNTVSWYQQALGQGPQFIFQYYREEENGRGNFPPRFSGLQFPNYSSELNVNALELDDSALYLCASSRSGSGTGELFFGEGSRLTVL.

This sequence joins TRBV5-1 and TRBJ1-1; D is perhaps TRBD1 (5 bases). Germline V gene sequence: CDR1 SGHRS, CDR2 YFSETQ. Trimming removed 3 bases from V and 0 bases from J, with 15 bases in between. This CDR3 comprises 16 residues. In DNA form, the CDR3 reads TGCGCCAGCAGCTCGAACCCGACAGACATGAACACTGAAGCTTTCTTT. Protein product: CASSSNPTDMNTEAFF.

The genes are TRBV5-5 and TRBJ2-5; D unresolved. The CDR3 contains 14 residues. With 0 bases removed from V and 1 base from J, the gap between germline ends came to 7 bases. Per the germline V gene, CDR1 is SGHKS and CDR2 is YYEKEE (reference sequence). This CDR3 reads CASSLGSVQETQYF. The CDR3 DNA is TGTGCCAGCAGCTTGGGGTCAGTCCAAGAGACCCAGTACTTC.

The chain carries TRBV5-1 and TRBJ1-4; perhaps TRBD1 as D (6 bases). This CDR3 comprises 15 residues. Germline loops: CDR1 SGHRS, CDR2 YFSETQ. V was clipped by 4 bases and J by 4 bases, with 14 bases between them. The CDR3 reads CASSPQGHGNEKLFF. The CDR3 DNA sequence: TGCGCCAGCAGCCCCCAGGGGCACGGTAATGAAAAACTGTTTTTT.

The chain has TRBV4-2 and TRBJ2-4; 11 nucleotides line up with TRBD2. Germline-derived CDR1 and CDR2 are LGHNA and YNFKEQ. The CDR3 has 17 amino acids. V shed 1 base and J 9 bases; nucleotides not matched to a gene: 11. The CDR3 region is CASSQALGGTSGGIQYF. The CDR3 DNA sequence: TGTGCCAGCAGCCAAGCCCTCGGAGGGACTAGCGGAGGCATTCAGTACTTC.

This clone was recorded only once. The chain combines TRBV11-2 with TRBJ1-2; D unclear. The V and J ends lost 3 bases and 5 bases respectively, with 13 bases between them. The CDR3 sequence is 14 residues long. CDR1 SGHAT and CDR2 FQNNGV come from the germline V gene. The CDR3, as DNA: TGTGCCAGCAGCTTGGGCCCACGGCTGTATGGCTACACCTTC. This gives the protein CASSLGPRLYGYTF.

The gene calls are TRBV2 and TRBJ2-1; 10 nucleotides agree with TRBD2. This CDR3 comprises 14 residues. V shed 4 bases and J 4 bases; nucleotides not matched to a gene: 1. CDR1 is SNHLY, CDR2 FYNNEI, per germline. The CDR3 here is CASSVAGGYNEQFF. The DNA for the CDR3 is TGTGCCAGCAGTGTAGCGGGAGGATACAATGAGCAGTTCTTC.

The rearrangement joins TRBV5-1 to TRBJ1-3; D may be TRBD1 (5 bases). Germline CDR1 and CDR2: SGHRS and YFSETQ. The CDR3 runs 15 residues. Trimming took off 2 bases at V and 1 base at J, with 10 bases between the two ends. CDR3: CASSFLGGSGNTIYF. CDR3 bases: TGCGCCAGCAGCTTCCTGGGGGGGTCTGGAAACACCATATATTTT. The full variable domain, rest sourced from reference TRBV5-1 and TRBJ1-3, is KAGVTQTPRYLIKTRGQQVTLSCSPISGHRSVSWYQQTPGQGLQFLFEYFSETQRNKGNFPGRFSGRQFSNSRSEMNVSTLELGDSALYLCASSFLGGSGNTIYFGEGSWLTVV.

The V and J genes are TRBV4-2 and TRBJ2-1; possible D gene TRBD1, 5 bases. Germline values: CDR1 LGHNA, CDR2 YNFKEQ. The CDR3 runs 14 residues. V shed 1 base and J shed 7 bases, with 11 bases lying between them. The DNA for the CDR3 is TGTGCCAGCAGCCAAGGGGGCTCAAGTAATGAGCAGTTCTTC. This translates into CASSQGGSSNEQFF.

The gene calls are TRBV30 and TRBJ2-7; tentatively, D is TRBD2 (6 bases). V lost 4 bases and J lost 7, with 17 bases in between. Germline CDR1 is GTSNPN and CDR2 is SVGIG (reference sequence). This CDR3 has 13 amino acids. The CDR3 DNA reads as TGTGCCTGGACTCGGGACTCTCGGGGAGAGCAGTACTTC. The encoded protein is CAWTRDSRGEQYF.

The chain has TRBV7-2 and TRBJ1-5, with D uncertain. Looked up from germline, CDR1 is SGHTA and CDR2 is FQGNSA. Trimming removed 1 base from V and 7 bases from J, with 5 bases in between. The CDR3 has 12 amino acids. The chain's CDR3 is CASSLGGQPQHF. CDR3 coding DNA: TGTGCCAGCAGCTTAGGAGGGCAGCCCCAGCATTTT. The full variable domain, with the rest looked up from reference TRBV7-2 and TRBJ1-5, is GAGVSQSPSNKVTEKGKDVELRCDPISGHTALYWYRQSLGQGLEFLIYFQGNSAPDKSGLPSDRFSAERTGGSVSTLTIQRTQQEDSAVYLCASSLGGQPQHFGDGTRLSIL.

The chain has TRBV5-4 and TRBJ2-5, with a tentative D call TRBD1 (5 bases). The CDR3 contains 13 residues. Per the germline V gene, CDR1 is SGHNT and CDR2 is YYREEE (reference sequence). V shed 0 bases and J shed 4 bases, with 7 bases lying between them. The CDR3, as DNA: TGTGCCAGCAGCTTGGGGGGCGGAGAGACCCAGTACTTC. As protein: CASSLGGGETQYF.

This clone occurred a few times. This chain joins TRBV7-9 and TRBJ1-1, with 7 bases fitting TRBD1. V lost 5 bases and J lost 7; bases outside the gene matches: 7. Germline V CDR1 and CDR2: SEHNR, FQNEAQ (reference sequence). This CDR3 has 13 amino acids. The CDR3 region has the DNA TGTGCCAGCAGCGTTACAGGGGTAGGTGAAGCTTTCTTT. This encodes CASSVTGVGEAFF.

This chain uses TRBV6-1 with TRBJ2-5, with TRBD2 matching 8 bases. The V and J ends lost 9 bases and 13 bases, in that order; junction bases with no gene match: 10. CDR1 is MNHNS, CDR2 SASEGT, per germline. The CDR3 is 11 amino acids. CDR3 sequence (DNA): TGTGCCAGGGGGACCTCTCTAGCGGGGTACTTC. Its protein is CARGTSLAGYF.

This clone showed up just once. The gene calls are TRBV27 and TRBJ1-2; TRBD1 agrees at 8 bases. Germline CDR1 MNHEY, CDR2 SMNVEV (reference sequence). With V trimmed by 3 bases and J by 0 bases, 6 bases remained unmatched. This CDR3 is 16 amino acids long. The CDR3 DNA is TGTGCCAGCAGTTTGTTAGGGGACAGGACTAACTATGGCTACACCTTC. Translating it yields CASSLLGDRTNYGYTF.

The gene calls are TRBV11-2 and TRBJ2-3; tentatively, D is TRBD2 (5 bases). Germline CDR1 reads SGHAT; CDR2 reads FQNNGV. The CDR3 has 15 residues. V was clipped by 3 bases and J by 1 base, with 11 bases between them. CDR3 residues: CASSFGPRGTDTQYF. DNA of the CDR3: TGTGCCAGCAGCTTTGGGCCGAGGGGCACAGATACGCAGTATTTT.

This clone occurred a few times. V and J are TRBV18 and TRBJ1-1; TRBD1 aligns across 9 bases. The CDR3 runs to 15 residues. Trimming removed 2 bases from V and 4 bases from J; junction bases left unmatched: 5. The germline V gene has CDR1 KGHSH and CDR2 LQKENI. In DNA form, the CDR3 reads TGTGCCAGCTCACCAACCGGGACAGGGCTCACTGAAGCTTTCTTT. It is translated as CASSPTGTGLTEAFF.

The CDR3, as DNA: TGTGCCAGCAGCGTCGGGGATTTAAACACCGGGGAGCTGTTTTTT. Protein product: CASSVGDLNTGELFF. The chain links TRBV27 to TRBJ2-2; TRBD2 might be the D (5 bases). The germline V gene has CDR1 MNHEY and CDR2 SMNVEV (reference sequence). CDR3 size: 15 residues. The V end was cut by 6 bases, the J end by 2 bases, with 13 bases between.

The genes are TRBV5-5 and TRBJ2-3; no definite D call. Germline CDR1 and CDR2: SGHKS and YYEKEE (reference sequence). The CDR3 covers 14 residues. The ends were cut back, 2 bases at V and 3 bases at J, with 10 bases in the middle. CDR3 nucleotides: TGTGCCAGCAGCTTAACGGAGTTAACAGATACGCAGTATTTT. Encoded protein: CASSLTELTDTQYF.

V gene TRBV27 combines with J gene TRBJ1-6; D unclear. The CDR3 is 15 residues long. Germline V gene data show CDR1 as MNHEY and CDR2 as SMNVEV (reference sequence). Trimming cost V 1 base and J 9 bases, with 13 bases left between them. CDR3 DNA: TGTGCCAGCAGTTTATTAGCGGGGTCCAGTTCACCCCTCCACTTT. Residues: CASSLLAGSSSPLHF.

The CDR3 reads CASAEGRYGGYTF. CDR3 DNA sequence: TGTGCCAGTGCCGAGGGCAGGTACGGTGGCTACACCTTC. The chain carries TRBV27 and TRBJ1-2; D not certain. The CDR3 runs to 13 residues. Germline V gene sequence: CDR1 MNHEY, CDR2 SMNVEV (reference sequence). The V and J ends lost 9 bases and 7 bases respectively, with 18 bases between them.

A note on this clone: An end of the junction differs from the germline gene, which may be a read error. The chain is built from TRBV30 and TRBJ1-1, with D maybe TRBD1 (5 bases). Germline lookup yields CDR1 GTSNPN and CDR2 SVGIG (reference sequence). This CDR3 is built from 17 residues. CDR3 sequence reads: CEAYRTTSGRGNTEAFF. CDR3 bases: TGCGAAGCGTACCGGACCACTAGCGGGAGGGGGAACACTGAAGCTTTCTTT.

V gene TRBV10-1 combines with J gene TRBJ2-1; possibly TRBD1 for D (6 bases). Germline CDR1 is WNHNN and CDR2 is SYGVQD (reference sequence). The CDR3 is 13 residues long. V gave up 6 bases and J gave up 9 bases, with 15 bases separating them. DNA for the CDR3: TGCGCCAGCAGGGGAACAGGGAACGGTGAGCAGTTCTTC. Translation: CASRGTGNGEQFF.

This chain uses TRBV6-5 with TRBJ2-2; a possible D gene is TRBD2 (6 bases). The CDR3 runs to 16 residues. Between the trimmed V and J ends, which lost 3 bases and 4 bases, there was a span of 15 bases. Per the germline V gene, CDR1 is MNHEY and CDR2 is SVGAGI. The CDR3 protein is CASSYLWAGGTGELFF. In DNA form, the CDR3 reads TGTGCCAGCAGTTATTTATGGGCCGGGGGCACCGGGGAGCTGTTTTTT.